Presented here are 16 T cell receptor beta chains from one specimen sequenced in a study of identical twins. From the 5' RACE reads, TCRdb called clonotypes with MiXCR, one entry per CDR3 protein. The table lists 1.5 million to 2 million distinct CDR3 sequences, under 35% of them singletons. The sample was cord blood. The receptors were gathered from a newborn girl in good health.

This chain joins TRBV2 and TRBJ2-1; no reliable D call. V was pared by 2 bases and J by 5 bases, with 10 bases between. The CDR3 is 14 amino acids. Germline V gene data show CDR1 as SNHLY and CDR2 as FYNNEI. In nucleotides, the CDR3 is TGTGCCAGCAGTGAACGGGCGCTTGACAATGAGCAGTTCTTC. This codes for CASSERALDNEQFF.

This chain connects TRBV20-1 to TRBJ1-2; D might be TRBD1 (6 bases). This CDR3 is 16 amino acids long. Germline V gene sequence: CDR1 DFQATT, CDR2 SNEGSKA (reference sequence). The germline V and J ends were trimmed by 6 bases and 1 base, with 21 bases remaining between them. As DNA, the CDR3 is TGCAGTGCCTCGGCCACAGGGCTCCCCATTAACTATGGCTACACCTTC. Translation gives CSASATGLPINYGYTF.

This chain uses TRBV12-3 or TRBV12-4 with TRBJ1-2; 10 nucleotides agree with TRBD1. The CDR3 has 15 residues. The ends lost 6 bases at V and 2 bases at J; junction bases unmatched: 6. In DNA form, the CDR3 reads TGTGCCAGCAGGGGGACAGGGGACGGAAACTATGGCTACACCTTC. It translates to CASRGTGDGNYGYTF.

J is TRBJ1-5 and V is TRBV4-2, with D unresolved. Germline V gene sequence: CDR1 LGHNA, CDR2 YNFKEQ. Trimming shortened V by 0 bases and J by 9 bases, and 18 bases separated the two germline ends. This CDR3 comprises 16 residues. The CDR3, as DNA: TGTGCCAGCAGCCAAGAAGGGCAGACTGCAATGTGGCCCCAGCATTTT. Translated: CASSQEGQTAMWPQHF.

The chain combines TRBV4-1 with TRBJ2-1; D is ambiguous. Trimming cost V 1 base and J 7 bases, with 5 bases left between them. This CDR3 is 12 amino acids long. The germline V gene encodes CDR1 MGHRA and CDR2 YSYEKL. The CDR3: CASSQVTNEQFF. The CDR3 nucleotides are TGCGCCAGCAGCCAAGTAACGAATGAGCAGTTCTTC.

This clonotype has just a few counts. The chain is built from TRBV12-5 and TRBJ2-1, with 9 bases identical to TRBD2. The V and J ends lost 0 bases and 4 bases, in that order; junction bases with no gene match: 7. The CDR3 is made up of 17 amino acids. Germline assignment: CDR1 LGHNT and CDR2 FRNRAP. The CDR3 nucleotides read TGTGCTAGTGGTTTGGTTAGCGGGAGATATAATTACAATGAGCAGTTCTTC. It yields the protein CASGLVSGRYNYNEQFF.

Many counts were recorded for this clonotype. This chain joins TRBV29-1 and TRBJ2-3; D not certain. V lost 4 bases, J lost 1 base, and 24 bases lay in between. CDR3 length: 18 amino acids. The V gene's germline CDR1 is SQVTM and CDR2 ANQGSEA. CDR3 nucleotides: TGCAGCGTTGTTCCCGTAAGAGTCTCCTCGATGGGCACAGATACGCAGTATTTT. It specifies CSVVPVRVSSMGTDTQYF.

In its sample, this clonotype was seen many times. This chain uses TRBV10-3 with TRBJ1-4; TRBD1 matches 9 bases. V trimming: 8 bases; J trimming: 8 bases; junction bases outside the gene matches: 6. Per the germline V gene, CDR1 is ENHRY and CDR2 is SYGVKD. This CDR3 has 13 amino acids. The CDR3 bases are TGTGCCATCTCCGGGACAGGGAAGGAAAAACTGTTTTTT. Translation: CAISGTGKEKLFF.

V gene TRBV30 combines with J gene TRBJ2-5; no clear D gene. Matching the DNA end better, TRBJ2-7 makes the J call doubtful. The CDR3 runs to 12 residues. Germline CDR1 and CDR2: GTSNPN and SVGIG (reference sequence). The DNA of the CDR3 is TGTGCCTGGAGTGTAATTACCTACGAGCAGTACTTC. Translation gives CAWSVITYEQYF.

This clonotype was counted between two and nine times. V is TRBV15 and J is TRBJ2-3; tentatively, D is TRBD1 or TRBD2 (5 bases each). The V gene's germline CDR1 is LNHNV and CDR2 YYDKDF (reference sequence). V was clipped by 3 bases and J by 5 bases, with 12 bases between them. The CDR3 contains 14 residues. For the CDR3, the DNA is TGTGCCACCAGCAGGGAGCGGACAAGAGATACGCAGTATTTT. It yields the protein CATSRERTRDTQYF.

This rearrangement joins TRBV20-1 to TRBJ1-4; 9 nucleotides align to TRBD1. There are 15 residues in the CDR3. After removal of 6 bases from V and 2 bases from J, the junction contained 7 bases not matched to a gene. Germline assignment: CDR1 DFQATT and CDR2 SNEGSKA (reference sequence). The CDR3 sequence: CSAHPGTGTNEKLFF. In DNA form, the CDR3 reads TGCAGTGCCCACCCCGGGACAGGGACTAATGAAAAACTGTTTTTT.

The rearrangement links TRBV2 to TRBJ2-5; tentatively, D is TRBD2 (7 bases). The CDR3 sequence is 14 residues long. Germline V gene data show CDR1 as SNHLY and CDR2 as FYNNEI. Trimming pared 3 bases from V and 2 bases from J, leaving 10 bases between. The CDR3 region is CASSERGPQETQYF. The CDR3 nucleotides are TGTGCCAGCAGTGAGCGGGGGCCACAAGAGACCCAGTACTTC.

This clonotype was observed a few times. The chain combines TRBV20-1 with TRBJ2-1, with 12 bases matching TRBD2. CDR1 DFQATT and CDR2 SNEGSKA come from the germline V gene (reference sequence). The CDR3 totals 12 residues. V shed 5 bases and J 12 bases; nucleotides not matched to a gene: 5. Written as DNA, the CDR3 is TGCAGTGCTTACCTAGCGGGAGGGCGGCAGTTCTTC. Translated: CSAYLAGGRQFF.

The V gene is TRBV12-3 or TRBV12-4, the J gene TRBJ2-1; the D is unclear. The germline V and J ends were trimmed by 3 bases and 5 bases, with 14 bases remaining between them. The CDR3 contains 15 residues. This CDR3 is CASSLRRRQHNEQFF. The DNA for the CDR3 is TGTGCCAGCAGTTTGCGACGCCGCCAACACAATGAGCAGTTCTTC.

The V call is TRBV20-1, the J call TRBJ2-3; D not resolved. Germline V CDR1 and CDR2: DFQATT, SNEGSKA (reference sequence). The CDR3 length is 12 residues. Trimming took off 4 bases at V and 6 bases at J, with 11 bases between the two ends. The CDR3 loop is CSATPASDTQYF. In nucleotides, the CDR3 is TGCAGTGCTACTCCTGCGTCGGATACGCAGTATTTT.

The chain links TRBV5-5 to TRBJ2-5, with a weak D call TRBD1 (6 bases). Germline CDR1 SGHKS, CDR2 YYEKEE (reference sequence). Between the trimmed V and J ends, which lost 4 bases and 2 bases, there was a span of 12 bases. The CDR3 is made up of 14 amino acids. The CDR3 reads CASSNYGTQETQYF. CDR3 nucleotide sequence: TGTGCCAGCAGCAATTACGGGACACAAGAGACCCAGTACTTC.